The entry below gives a single T cell receptor (beta chain) sequence along with its context. How the authors handled the data: Estimation of nucleated cell counts was performed using reference gene primer amplification. Repertoires were generated with immunoSEQ multiplex PCR, while TCRdb's copy carries only in-frame clones and drops some. D and trimming were read from the DNA, whereas the V and J calls and clone size are those reported in that table. Here the sample spans some 120,000 clones, about 83% being singletons. Unmatched junction bases numbered 5, after V lost 4 bases and J lost 0 bases. Per the germline V gene, CDR1 is SGHRS and CDR2 is YFSETQ. CDR3 length: 16 residues. This record comes from a study of blood T cell repertoires in COVID-19. As for the study in general: Samples came from the United States, Italy and Spain, spanning acute and convalescent COVID-19. In each case, the material was cDNA or gDNA derived from T cells, B-cell-depleted T cells, or PBMCs.

The chain carries TRBV5-1 and TRBJ2-2; 8 bases align to TRBD1. Sequenced material: peripheral blood. The clonotype originates from a man older than 75 with active or convalescent COVID-19. The CDR3: CASSPLTGANTGELFF. The CDR3 DNA follows: TGCGCCAGCAGCCCGTTGACAGGGGCGAACACCGGGGAGCTGTTTTTT.